Listed below are T cell receptor beta chains from one sample, sequenced in a study of shared T cell receptors in the human thymus. Data came from immunoSEQ multiplex PCR; TCRdb stores just in-frame clones and leaves some out. This table has 720,000 or so clones, roughly 85% appearing once. These records were also assigned to another study, of human thymus T cells.

The material sequenced was thymocytes. These receptors came from a girl under three years old with a congenital heart defect. Each CDR3 is given with its conserved first and last residue. D genes are given only for firm matches. Clone size is given for some rows only: seen once, a few or many times, or a class if the clone is expanded.

TRBV4-3,TRBJ1-2,.,TRBD1,CASSQGDGQGLIVLYGYTF,TGCGCCAGCAGCCAGGGGGACGGACAGGGGCTAATCGTCCTGTATGGCTACACCTTC
TRBV5-5,TRBJ1-1,.,.,CATPNGEGNTEAFF,TGTGCCACCCCTAACGGGGAGGGTAACACTGAAGCTTTCTTT
TRBV19,TRBJ2-7,.,.,CASSIGYEQYF,TGTGCCAGTAGTATCGGCTACGAGCAGTACTTC
TRBV4-1,TRBJ1-2,.,.,CASSRTQTDPSYGYTF,TGCGCCAGCAGCCGAACGCAGACAGATCCCTCTTATGGCTACACCTTC
TRBV14,TRBJ1-2,.,TRBD1,CASSPRQGGYGYTF,TGTGCCAGCAGCCCCCGACAGGGTGGATATGGCTACACCTTC
TRBV29-1,TRBJ2-1,few,.,CSVELAVSDEQFF,TGCAGCGTTGAATTAGCGGTCTCAGATGAGCAGTTCTTC
TRBV5-1,TRBJ1-1,.,.,CASSLFWADTEAFF,TGCGCCAGCAGCTTGTTTTGGGCAGACACTGAAGCTTTCTTT
TRBV5-1,TRBJ2-3,.,TRBD1,CASSLVRTGTLSYTQYF,TGCGCCAGCAGCTTGGTTCGGACAGGGACTCTCTCATATACGCAGTATTTT
TRBV14,TRBJ2-7,.,.,CASSQETGKAYEQYF,TGTGCCAGCAGCCAAGAAACCGGGAAGGCCTACGAGCAGTACTTC
TRBV6-4,TRBJ2-5,.,TRBD1,CASKRSGDRRETQYF,TGTGCCAGCAAAAGGTCTGGGGACAGGAGGGAGACCCAGTACTTC
TRBV5-1,TRBJ1-1,.,.,CASSLLGGNTEAFF,TGCGCCAGCAGCTTGCTGGGGGGTAACACTGAAGCTTTCTTT
TRBV6-1,TRBJ1-2,.,.,CASSEGTGFDYGYTF,TGTGCCAGCAGTGAAGGGACGGGGTTTGACTATGGCTACACCTTC